This TCR beta chain originates from a study of control samples from healthy donors and cancer patients. This table comes from immunoSEQ multiplex PCR, and its TCRdb copy is limited to in-frame clones, with some not included. The sample shows tens of thousands of clones, 75% to 95% of them seen only once. The CDR3 is made up of 14 amino acids. The V gene lost 9 bases and the J gene lost 6 bases, with 19 bases spanning the gap. Germline lookup yields CDR1 LNHDA and CDR2 SQIVND (reference sequence). This clonotype originated in a man aged 25 to 45 in good health. The rearrangement links TRBV19 to TRBJ2-3; possibly TRBD1 for D (6 bases). The source material was blood. CDR3 amino acids: CASQGQSTDDTQYF. The CDR3 nucleotides read TGTGCCAGCCAAGGACAGTCCACGGACGATACGCAGTATTTT.